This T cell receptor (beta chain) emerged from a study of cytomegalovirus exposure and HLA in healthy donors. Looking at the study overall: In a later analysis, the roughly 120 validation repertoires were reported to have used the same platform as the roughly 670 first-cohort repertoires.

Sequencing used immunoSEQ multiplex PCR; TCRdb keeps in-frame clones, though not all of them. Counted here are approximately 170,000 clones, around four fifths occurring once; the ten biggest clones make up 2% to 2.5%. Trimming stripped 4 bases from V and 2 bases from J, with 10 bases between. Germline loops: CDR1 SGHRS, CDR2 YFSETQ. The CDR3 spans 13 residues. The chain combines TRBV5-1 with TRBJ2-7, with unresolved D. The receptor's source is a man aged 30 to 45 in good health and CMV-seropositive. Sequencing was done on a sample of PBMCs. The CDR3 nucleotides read TGCGCCAGCAGCATACGACAACCCTACGAGCAGTACTTC. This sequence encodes CASSIRQPYEQYF.